These 8 T cell receptor beta chains were sequenced from one sample in a study of T cells after yellow fever vaccination. One entry per CDR3 protein, called by TCRdb with MiXCR from the 5' RACE reads. The sample has around 600,000 distinct CDR3 sequences; around an eighth are singletons. The sequencing used PBMCs, collected on the day of the yellow fever booster vaccination. The receptors come from a man aged 25-45 years who received the YFV17D yellow fever vaccine.

The chain couples TRBV11-2 to TRBJ2-3, with D possibly TRBD2 on 5 matching bases. This CDR3 has 16 residues. CDR1 and CDR2 from the germline V gene are SGHAT and FQNNGV. V dropped 0 bases and J dropped 3 bases, with 13 bases sitting between them. CDR3 nucleotide sequence: TGTGCCAGCAGCTTAGATCACGGGATTTGGACAGATACGCAGTATTTT. This gives the protein CASSLDHGIWTDTQYF.

The table lists this clonotype with many counts. The genes are TRBV6-1 and TRBJ2-3; D is uncertain. Germline V gene lookup returns CDR1 MNHNS and CDR2 SASEGT. This CDR3 contains 15 residues. V was pared by 7 bases and J by 2 bases, with 16 bases between. CDR3 amino acids: CASTQTLRSTDTQYF. Written as DNA, the CDR3 is TGTGCCAGCACCCAAACCCTCAGGTCCACAGATACGCAGTATTTT.

This clonotype was found once. V usage is TRBV5-6 and J usage is TRBJ2-7, with 7 bases matching TRBD2. J was trimmed by 2 bases and V by 0 bases; bases with no gene match: 5. The CDR3 consists of 15 residues. Germline V gene data show CDR1 as SGHDT and CDR2 as YYEEEE. The CDR3 here is CASSLVASGAYEQYF. The CDR3 nucleotides are TGTGCCAGCAGCTTGGTGGCTAGCGGAGCCTACGAGCAGTACTTC.

This clonotype came up a few times. The CDR3 DNA sequence: TGCAGTGCTAGAGTCGGTACTAGCGGGAGCGATGAGCAGTTCTTC. Translating it yields CSARVGTSGSDEQFF. The rearrangement joins TRBV20-1 to TRBJ2-1; 11 nucleotides line up with TRBD2. Germline loops: CDR1 DFQATT, CDR2 SNEGSKA (reference sequence). CDR3 size: 15 residues. With V trimmed by 1 base and J by 8 bases, 7 bases remained unmatched.

This clonotype showed up just a few times. CDR3 in amino acids: CSAPRVAGGKETQYF. The CDR3 DNA reads as TGCAGTGCTCCCCGAGTTGCGGGAGGAAAAGAGACCCAGTACTTC. This chain connects TRBV20-1 to TRBJ2-5; 8 bases are shared with TRBD2. The germline V gene has CDR1 DFQATT and CDR2 SNEGSKA (reference sequence). J was trimmed by 3 bases and V by 5 bases; bases with no gene match: 11. This CDR3 has 15 amino acids.

This clonotype was detected a few times. V and J are TRBV20-1 and TRBJ2-3, with 7 bases that match TRBD2. From germline, CDR1 is DFQATT and CDR2 SNEGSKA (reference sequence). V dropped 0 bases and J dropped 2; count of bases not matched to a gene: 5. The CDR3 sequence is 15 residues long. The CDR3 here is CSARDVLAVTDTQYF. The CDR3 nucleotides are TGCAGTGCTAGAGATGTTCTAGCGGTCACAGATACGCAGTATTTT.

A note on this clonotype: Sequence at one end of the junction differs from germline and may be a read error. The chain uses TRBV5-5 and TRBJ2-1; 10 nucleotides agree with TRBD1. In germline, CDR1 is SGHKS, CDR2 YYEKEE (reference sequence). This CDR3 region has 16 residues. In DNA, the CDR3 is TGTACCAGCAGCGTCACCGGACAGGGGGTCAGCAATGAGCAGTTCTTC. This translates into CTSSVTGQGVSNEQFF. The variable domain in full, with the rest retrieved from reference TRBV5-5 and TRBJ2-1, is DAGVTQSPTHLIKTRGQQVTLRCSPISGHKSVSWYQQVLGQGPQFIFQYYEKEERGRGNFPDRFSARQFPNYSSELNVNALLLGDSALYLCTSSVTGQGVSNEQFFGPGTRLTVL.

There are many counts of this clonotype. This chain connects TRBV5-1 to TRBJ2-1; no clear D. V was shortened by 4 bases and J by 5 bases, with 10 bases between the two germline ends. The CDR3 spans 13 residues. Germline CDR1 and CDR2: SGHRS and YFSETQ. CDR3 DNA: TGCGCCAGCAGCGTGGGAACCCACAATGAGCAGTTCTTC. This sequence encodes CASSVGTHNEQFF.